One and the same sample provided the 25 T cell receptor beta chains below, sequenced in a study of cytomegalovirus exposure and HLA in healthy donors. PCR amplification relied on 60 Vbeta primers (plus 13 Jbeta primers). Sequencing was performed with immunoSEQ multiplex PCR; in TCRdb, only in-frame clones are kept and a portion is missing. The repertoire consists of approximately 110,000 clones, with 65% to 75% occurring once and the leading ten covering around 5%. The sequenced sample consisted of PBMCs. The receptors shown here come from a man aged 25-40 years in good health and CMV-seropositive.

V usage is TRBV28 and J usage is TRBJ1-1; D not certain. The germline CDR1 and CDR2 sequences are MDHEN and SYDVKM. Trimming removed 3 bases from V and 1 base from J, with 6 bases in between. This CDR3 is built from 13 residues. The CDR3 DNA follows: TGTGCCAGCAGTTTTATCAGGAACACTGAAGCTTTCTTT. Translated, it gives CASSFIRNTEAFF. Based on the CDR3 plus reference TRBV28 and TRBJ1-1, the full variable domain is DVKVTQSSRYLVKRTGEKVFLECVQDMDHENMFWYRQDPGLGLRLIYFSYDVKMKEKGDIPEGYSVSREKKERFSLILESASTNQTSMYLCASSFIRNTEAFFGQGTRLTVV.

There are many counts of this clone. This chain connects TRBV6-5 to TRBJ1-6, with a weak D call TRBD1 (5 bases). V was clipped by 7 bases and J by 4 bases, with 14 bases between them. This CDR3 spans 15 amino acids. Germline loops: CDR1 MNHEY, CDR2 SVGAGI. This chain's CDR3 is CASTSRQGYNSPLHF. The CDR3 DNA sequence: TGTGCCAGCACTTCCCGGCAGGGTTATAATTCACCCCTCCACTTT.

In its sample, this clone was seen a few times. V is TRBV4-1 and J is TRBJ1-6; D might be TRBD1 (6 bases). The V end was cut by 1 base, the J end by 9 bases, with 19 bases between. The CDR3 covers 17 residues. In germline, CDR1 is MGHRA, CDR2 YSYEKL. The CDR3 loop is CASSQGRVRHRASPLHF. In DNA form, the CDR3 reads TGCGCCAGCAGCCAAGGTAGGGTGCGACACAGGGCTTCACCCCTCCACTTT.

This clone was counted once. The CDR3 bases are TGTGCCAGCAGTTTAGGCCTAACTAGCGGGGGGGCGAAGGGTGAGCAGTTCTTC. Translated: CASSLGLTSGGAKGEQFF. The rearrangement uses TRBV27 and TRBJ2-1, with 13 bases aligning to TRBD2. The CDR3 sequence is 18 residues long. The junction had 13 bases not matched to a gene; V was cut back by 2 bases and J by 9 bases. CDR1 and CDR2 from the germline V gene are MNHEY and SMNVEV (reference sequence).

This chain uses TRBV5-1 with TRBJ2-6; D gene unclear. The CDR3 is made up of 15 amino acids. V was trimmed by 4 bases and J by 0 bases, leaving 8 bases between them. Per germline, CDR1 SGHRS and CDR2 YFSETQ. The CDR3 protein is CASSAESSGANVLTF. The CDR3 nucleotides are TGCGCCAGCAGCGCCGAGAGCTCTGGGGCCAACGTCCTGACTTTC.

This chain joins TRBV10-1 and TRBJ1-6, with 7 bases aligning to TRBD1. CDR1 WNHNN and CDR2 SYGVQD come from the germline V gene (reference sequence). The V gene end was trimmed by 6 bases and the J gene end by 7 bases; junction bases not matched to a gene: 3. This CDR3 has 13 residues. The CDR3 loop is CASRQGPNSPLHF. The DNA for the CDR3 is TGCGCCAGCAGACAGGGGCCAAATTCACCCCTCCACTTT.

The genes are TRBV2 and TRBJ1-2, with 8 bases identical to TRBD1. V was clipped by 8 bases and J by 2 bases; unmatched bases: 1. The germline V gene encodes CDR1 SNHLY and CDR2 FYNNEI. CDR3 length equals 12 residues. The CDR3 loop reads CASDRGNYGYTF. The CDR3, as DNA: TGTGCCAGCGACAGGGGAAACTATGGCTACACCTTC.

The chain combines TRBV5-5 with TRBJ1-2, with 7 nucleotides matching TRBD1. The ends lost 0 bases at V and 7 bases at J; junction bases unmatched: 9. This CDR3 has 15 amino acids. Germline V gene data show CDR1 as SGHKS and CDR2 as YYEKEE (reference sequence). CDR3 sequence: CASSLEGGGGSGYTF. The CDR3 region has the DNA TGTGCCAGCAGCTTGGAAGGCGGAGGGGGCTCTGGCTACACCTTC.

The rearrangement uses TRBV28 and TRBJ1-5; unclear D gene. Trimming shortened V by 6 bases and J by 4 bases, and 13 bases separated the two germline ends. There are 14 residues in the CDR3. Germline CDR1 and CDR2: MDHEN and SYDVKM. CDR3 sequence (DNA): TGTGCCAGCAGCCGGGGTCATGGGAATCAGCCCCAGCATTTT. This translates into CASSRGHGNQPQHF.

The chain links TRBV19 to TRBJ1-1; 9 nucleotides align to TRBD1. The CDR3 covers 14 residues. CDR1 and CDR2 (germline): LNHDA, SQIVND (reference sequence). The junction had 4 bases not matched to a gene; V was cut back by 1 base and J by 7 bases. The CDR3 reads CASSIGTGVFEAFF. CDR3 in DNA: TGTGCCAGTAGTATAGGGACAGGGGTATTTGAAGCTTTCTTT.

This chain connects TRBV27 to TRBJ1-1, with D possibly being TRBD1 (6 bases). The CDR3 extends over 16 amino acids. From germline, CDR1 is MNHEY and CDR2 SMNVEV (reference sequence). Between the trimmed V and J ends, which lost 3 bases and 0 bases, there was a span of 14 bases. The CDR3 region has the DNA TGTGCCAGCAGTTTTCGGACAGCACCTCTGAACACTGAAGCTTTCTTT. This translates into CASSFRTAPLNTEAFF.

This clone was recorded only once. The chain combines TRBV2 with TRBJ2-1; no firm D call. The CDR3 is 13 amino acids. Germline CDR1 SNHLY, CDR2 FYNNEI. With 6 bases removed from V and 4 bases from J, the gap between germline ends came to 10 bases. CDR3: CASSNAEYNEQFF. The CDR3 DNA sequence: TGTGCCAGCAGCAATGCGGAGTACAATGAGCAGTTCTTC.

This chain uses TRBV11-2 with TRBJ1-1, with TRBD1 as a possible D gene (5 bases). Trimming shortened V by 5 bases and J by 0 bases, and 13 bases separated the two germline ends. The CDR3 is 15 amino acids. Per the germline V gene, CDR1 is SGHAT and CDR2 is FQNNGV. CDR3 coding DNA: TGTGCCAGCAGCCCCAGGGCAGATATGAACACTGAAGCTTTCTTT. Amino acid sequence: CASSPRADMNTEAFF.

The rearrangement links TRBV5-4 to TRBJ2-7; possibly TRBD2 for D (5 bases). V was cut by 4 bases and J by 1 base, with 15 bases left in between. CDR1 and CDR2 from the germline V gene are SGHNT and YYREEE (reference sequence). The CDR3 has 15 residues. As DNA, the CDR3 is TGTGCCAGCAGCGCGTTCCCTAGGAGGTCCTACGAGCAGTACTTC. As protein: CASSAFPRRSYEQYF.

The CDR3 coding sequence is TGCGCCAGCAGCCCAGAGGGACAGTCTAGCAATCAGCCCCAGCATTTT. It specifies CASSPEGQSSNQPQHF. The V and J genes are TRBV4-3 and TRBJ1-5; 7 positions agree with TRBD1. The V gene's germline CDR1 is LGHNA and CDR2 YSLEER. This CDR3 has 16 residues. V gave up 4 bases and J gave up 0 bases; unmatched junction bases: 6.

The V gene is TRBV7-9, the J gene TRBJ2-7, with TRBD1 as a possible D gene (6 bases). The ends were cut back, 5 bases at V and 4 bases at J, with 21 bases in the middle. Germline loops: CDR1 SEHNR, CDR2 FQNEAQ (reference sequence). This CDR3 spans 16 amino acids. CDR3 in DNA: TGTGCCAGCAGCCGAACCGAAAGGACAGCGGATTACGAGCAGTACTTC. Its protein is CASSRTERTADYEQYF.

The chain recombines TRBV4-2 with TRBJ1-1; D might be TRBD1 (5 bases). The CDR3 extends over 12 amino acids. From germline, CDR1 is LGHNA and CDR2 YNFKEQ. The germline V and J ends were trimmed by 4 bases and 4 bases, with 7 bases remaining between them. In DNA form, the CDR3 reads TGTGCCAGCAGCCCCGGGGGCACTGAAGCTTTCTTT. Translation gives CASSPGGTEAFF.

The chain carries TRBV19 and TRBJ1-4; TRBD1 agrees at 8 bases. The CDR3 is 15 residues long. The V gene's germline CDR1 is LNHDA and CDR2 SQIVND (reference sequence). Losses at the gene ends were 7 bases for V and 7 bases for J; bases not matched to a gene: 11. The CDR3 nucleotides are TGTGCCAGTACCCCAAAGAGACAGGGGCGTGAAAAACTGTTTTTT. This codes for CASTPKRQGREKLFF.

The CDR3: CATSREISSYEQYF. The CDR3 nucleotides are TGTGCCACCAGCAGAGAAATCAGCTCCTACGAGCAGTACTTC. The chain uses TRBV15 and TRBJ2-7; D call uncertain. The CDR3 has 14 residues. CDR1 and CDR2 (germline): LNHNV, YYDKDF (reference sequence). The V end lost 0 bases, the J end lost 0 bases, and 6 bases lay between the germline ends.

V and J are TRBV6-4 and TRBJ2-2, with 9 positions matching TRBD1. Germline trimming cut 6 bases from V and 4 bases from J; bases unmatched to any gene: 0. The CDR3 is 13 amino acids. Germline V gene data show CDR1 as MRHNA and CDR2 as SNTAGT. CDR3 amino acids: CASRGQGTGELFF. CDR3 bases: TGTGCCAGCAGGGGACAGGGCACCGGGGAGCTGTTTTTT.

This clone has ten or more counts. The chain links TRBV7-9 to TRBJ1-1; tentatively, D is TRBD1 (6 bases). The CDR3 runs 15 residues. Germline CDR1 and CDR2: SEHNR and FQNEAQ (reference sequence). Deletions cut 1 base from V and 1 base from J, with 10 bases between. The CDR3 loop is CASSLGQTGNTEAFF. Here the CDR3 DNA reads TGTGCCAGCAGCTTAGGGCAGACAGGGAACACTGAAGCTTTCTTT.

This clone came up once. The chain uses TRBV5-1 and TRBJ2-5; no definite D call. CDR1 and CDR2 from the germline V gene are SGHRS and YFSETQ. This CDR3 comprises 14 residues. V lost 0 bases and J lost 5, with 11 bases in between. The CDR3 spells CASSLGQAAETQYF. DNA for the CDR3: TGCGCCAGCAGCTTGGGGCAGGCTGCCGAGACCCAGTACTTC.

This sequence joins TRBV25-1 and TRBJ1-1, with D perhaps TRBD1 (6 bases). The CDR3 has 15 residues. The germline V gene has CDR1 MGHDK and CDR2 SYGVNS. The V and J ends lost 1 base and 4 bases respectively, with 13 bases between them. For the CDR3, the DNA is TGTGCCAGCAGTGAATCCAGGACAGCTGGCACTGAAGCTTTCTTT. Protein: CASSESRTAGTEAFF.

The rearrangement links TRBV4-2 to TRBJ2-1, with TRBD2 matching over 10 bases. Germline CDR1 reads LGHNA; CDR2 reads YNFKEQ. CDR3 length: 16 residues. V shed 6 bases and J 6 bases; nucleotides not matched to a gene: 11. The CDR3: CASSPQPRLAGNEQFF. CDR3 sequence (DNA): TGTGCCAGCAGTCCTCAGCCCCGACTAGCGGGCAATGAGCAGTTCTTC.

This clone appeared a single time. The V gene is TRBV9, the J gene TRBJ2-5, with 11 bases lining up with TRBD1. V trimming: 3 bases; J trimming: 5 bases; junction bases outside the gene matches: 6. The CDR3 length is 15 residues. Germline lookup yields CDR1 SGDLS and CDR2 YYNGEE. The CDR3 sequence: CASSAGQGAGETQYF. The CDR3 DNA sequence: TGTGCCAGCAGCGCCGGACAGGGGGCGGGTGAGACCCAGTACTTC.